The sequence of this T cell receptor (beta chain) was determined in a study of blood T cell repertoires in COVID-19. Turning to the study itself: Samples came from the United States, Italy and Spain, spanning acute and convalescent COVID-19. PBMCs, B-cell-depleted T cells, or T cells provided the cDNA or gDNA that made up the material.

Germline CDR1 is MNHEY and CDR2 is SVGAGI. V shed 2 bases and J shed 5 bases, with 9 bases lying between them. CDR3 size: 14 residues. The assay was immunoSEQ multiplex PCR, and TCRdb's table has in-frame clones only and misses some. The data show 180,000 or so clones, approximately 85% seen once. This receptor was identified in an elderly woman with acute or convalescent COVID-19. The sample comprised peripheral blood. V and J are TRBV6-5 and TRBJ1-4; maybe TRBD1 (6 bases). The CDR3 loop reads CASSYLQGNEKLFF. In DNA form, the CDR3 reads TGTGCCAGCAGTTACCTACAGGGAAATGAAAAACTGTTTTTT.